Presented here are 10 T cell receptor beta chains from one specimen sequenced in a study of PD-1 blockade in mismatch repair-deficient tumors. Sequencing used immunoSEQ multiplex PCR; TCRdb keeps in-frame clones, though not all of them. The table shows some 120,000 clones, with about 85% occurring only once. Here the sequenced sample was peripheral blood, taken 44 weeks after starting pembrolizumab. The source is an adult with mismatch repair-deficient cancer.

The J gene is TRBJ2-7, the V gene TRBV4-1, with 10 bases identical to TRBD2. This CDR3 has 18 amino acids. Losses at the gene ends were 0 bases for V and 3 bases for J; bases not matched to a gene: 11. CDR1 and CDR2 from the germline V gene are MGHRA and YSYEKL. This CDR3 reads CASSQDKASGSQGYEQYF. The CDR3 DNA follows: TGCGCCAGCAGCCAAGATAAGGCTAGCGGGAGTCAGGGCTACGAGCAGTACTTC.

The chain couples TRBV11-2 to TRBJ2-5, with D possibly called TRBD1 or TRBD2 (5 bases each). Germline CDR1 SGHAT, CDR2 FQNNGV. The V and J ends lost 8 bases and 4 bases respectively, with 11 bases between them. This CDR3 comprises 12 residues. CDR3 in amino acids: CASSPGAETQYF. The DNA for the CDR3 is TGTGCCAGCTCCCCCGGGGCAGAGACCCAGTACTTC.

This clone was counted only a few times. The rearrangement uses TRBV5-1 and TRBJ2-7; maybe TRBD2 (5 bases). Trimming removed 4 bases at V and 7 bases at J, with 12 bases between. The CDR3 sequence is 12 residues long. CDR1 and CDR2 from the germline V gene are SGHRS and YFSETQ. In DNA form, the CDR3 reads TGCGCCAGCAGCCAACTGAGGGAGGAGCAGTACTTC. Its protein product is CASSQLREEQYF.

The rearrangement links TRBV4-3 to TRBJ2-2; D might be TRBD2 (6 bases). V was clipped by 0 bases and J by 5 bases, with 13 bases between them. There are 16 residues in the CDR3. CDR1 and CDR2 (germline): LGHNA, YSLEER. The CDR3 loop reads CASSQERRGGTGELFF. The CDR3 region has the DNA TGCGCCAGCAGCCAAGAGAGGAGGGGAGGTACCGGGGAGCTGTTTTTT.

V usage is TRBV15 and J usage is TRBJ2-1; 7 bases align to TRBD1. The CDR3 runs to 15 residues. J was trimmed by 8 bases and V by 0 bases; bases with no gene match: 7. Germline assignment: CDR1 LNHNV and CDR2 YYDKDF (reference sequence). DNA for the CDR3: TGTGCCACCAGCAGAGAAGCAGGGGGTTGGGATGAGCAGTTCTTC. It specifies CATSREAGGWDEQFF. The full variable domain, its missing parts supplied by reference TRBV15 and TRBJ2-1, is DAMVIQNPRYQVTQFGKPVTLSCSQTLNHNVMYWYQQKSSQAPKLLFHYYDKDFNNEADTPDNFQSRRPNTSFCFLDIRSPGLGDTAMYLCATSREAGGWDEQFFGPGTRLTVL.

This clone was counted only a few times. This sequence joins TRBV30 and TRBJ1-5; TRBD1 matches 9 bases. In germline, CDR1 is GTSNPN, CDR2 SVGIG (reference sequence). V trimming: 3 bases; J trimming: 6 bases; junction bases outside the gene matches: 12. This CDR3 spans 16 amino acids. The CDR3 here is CAWRRKGTGLGQPQHF. CDR3 in DNA: TGTGCCTGGAGGCGAAAGGGGACAGGGCTCGGTCAGCCCCAGCATTTT.

The rearrangement joins TRBV5-1 to TRBJ2-3; 10 positions match TRBD2. Germline V gene lookup returns CDR1 SGHRS and CDR2 YFSETQ. There are 17 residues in the CDR3. Trimming at V came to 0 bases and at J to 2 bases, leaving 6 bases not matched to a gene. CDR3 amino acids: CASSLAIAGGSTDTQYF. The CDR3 DNA is TGCGCCAGCAGCTTGGCAATAGCGGGAGGCTCCACAGATACGCAGTATTTT.

The chain has TRBV28 and TRBJ2-5; 8 nucleotides match TRBD2. The ends lost 8 bases at V and 1 base at J; junction bases unmatched: 12. Germline V lookup: CDR1 MDHEN, CDR2 SYDVKM. The CDR3 is 16 amino acids. CDR3 sequence (DNA): TGTGCCAGCCAGGGGTTGGTAGCGGGACTCCAAGAGACCCAGTACTTC. Translation gives CASQGLVAGLQETQYF.

This clone was detected once. The gene calls are TRBV21-1 and TRBJ2-3. TRBV21-1 is annotated as a pseudogene. The CDR3 is 19 residues long. CDR3 coding DNA: TGTGCCAGCAGCAAAGCTCCTTACTTAACACCCTCTAGCACAGATACGCAGTATTTT. Amino acid sequence: CASSKAPYLTPSSTDTQYF.

This chain links TRBV9 with TRBJ2-1; 7 nucleotides match TRBD2. Germline V gene data show CDR1 as SGDLS and CDR2 as YYNGEE. CDR3 length: 15 amino acids. Germline trimming cut 2 bases from V and 2 bases from J; bases unmatched to any gene: 4. CDR3 DNA sequence: TGTGCCAGCAGCGTTGACCTAGCGGCCTACAATGAGCAGTTCTTC. Its protein product is CASSVDLAAYNEQFF.